This is a list of T cell receptor beta chains from one sample in a study of blood T cell repertoires in COVID-19. This table comes from immunoSEQ multiplex PCR, and its TCRdb copy is limited to in-frame clones, with some not included. The sample consists of 200,000 or so clones, about nine tenths of them appearing once. The sequenced sample was peripheral blood. These receptors were taken from a man aged 65 to 85 with acute or convalescent COVID-19. CDR3s include the opening cysteine and the closing phenylalanine or tryptophan. D genes are given only for firm matches. The size field is filled for only some rows; it gives once, few, many or a size class.

J gene | V gene | D gene | clone size | CDR3 protein | CDR3 DNA
TRBJ2-7 | TRBV18 | TRBD1 | NA | CASSPGTGNTYEQYF | TGTGCCAGCTCACCAGGGACAGGGAATACCTACGAGCAGTACTTC
TRBJ2-3 | TRBV9 | TRBD2 | NA | CASSGGGYTTDTQYF | TGTGCCAGCAGCGGCGGGGGATACACCACAGATACGCAGTATTTT
TRBJ2-7 | TRBV25-1 | NA | NA | CASSEGREQYF | TGTGCCAGCAGTGAAGGGCGCGAGCAGTACTTC
TRBJ2-1 | TRBV3-1/TRBV3-2 | NA | NA | CASSHRNEQFF | TGTGCCAGCAGCCACCGCAATGAGCAGTTCTTC
TRBJ1-1 | TRBV5-6 | NA | NA | CASSLEGQAQDIRQRAFF | TGTGCCAGCAGCTTAGAAGGTCAAGCCCAGGACATCCGGCAACGAGCTTTCTTT
TRBJ2-2 | TRBV5-1 | NA | NA | CASNEAVTGELFF | TGCGCCAGCAACGAAGCCGTCACCGGGGAGCTGTTTTTT
TRBJ1-4 | TRBV5-4 | TRBD1 | NA | CASSLDGTGVEKLFF | TGTGCCAGCAGCTTGGATGGGACAGGGGTTGAAAAACTGTTTTTT
TRBJ1-2 | TRBV10-3 | NA | NA | CAISESGGYGYTF | TGTGCCATCAGTGAGTCGGGGGGCTATGGCTACACCTTC
TRBJ2-5 | TRBV10-3 | NA | once | CAINGGPSGETQYF | TGTGCCATCAATGGGGGCCCATCGGGGGAGACCCAGTACTTC
TRBJ1-2 | TRBV18 | NA | NA | CASSPFREPGDYGYTF | TGTGCCAGCTCGCCTTTCCGGGAGCCTGGGGACTATGGCTACACCTTC
TRBJ1-2 | TRBV10-3 | TRBD1 | NA | CAISEIGSGTGGSYGYTF | TGTGCCATCAGTGAAATTGGATCTGGGACAGGGGGCTCCTATGGCTACACCTTC
TRBJ1-4 | TRBV9 | NA | NA | CASSRTLGEKLFF | TGTGCCAGCAGCCGCACTCTAGGAGAAAAACTGTTTTTT
TRBJ2-7 | TRBV6-5 | NA | NA | CASSWSEKSYEQYF | TGTGCCAGCAGCTGGAGTGAAAAATCCTACGAGCAGTACTTC
TRBJ1-1 | TRBV7-2 | NA | NA | CASSPSTKNTEAFF | TGTGCCAGCAGCCCCTCCACTAAGAACACTGAAGCTTTCTTT
TRBJ1-5 | TRBV19 | NA | once | CASSTGQYSNQPQHF | TGTGCCAGTAGTACTGGACAATATAGCAATCAGCCCCAGCATTTT
TRBJ1-1 | TRBV11-2 | NA | NA | CASSLGGVHAFF | TGTGCCAGCAGCTTAGGGGGGGTTCACGCTTTCTTT